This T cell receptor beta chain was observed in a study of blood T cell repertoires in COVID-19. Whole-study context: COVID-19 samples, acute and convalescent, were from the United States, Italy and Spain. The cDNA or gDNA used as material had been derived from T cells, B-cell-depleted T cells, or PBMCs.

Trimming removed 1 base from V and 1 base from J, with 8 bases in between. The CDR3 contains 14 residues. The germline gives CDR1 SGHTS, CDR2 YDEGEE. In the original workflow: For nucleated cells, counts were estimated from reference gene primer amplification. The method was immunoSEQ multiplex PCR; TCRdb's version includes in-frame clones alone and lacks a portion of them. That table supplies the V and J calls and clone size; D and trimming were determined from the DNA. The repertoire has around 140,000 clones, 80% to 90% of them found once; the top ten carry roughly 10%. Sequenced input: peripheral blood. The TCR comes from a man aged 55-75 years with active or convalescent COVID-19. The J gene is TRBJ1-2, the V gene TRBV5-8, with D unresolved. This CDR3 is CASSLWGDNYGYTF. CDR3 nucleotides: TGTGCCAGCAGCTTGTGGGGAGATAACTATGGCTACACCTTC.